This T cell receptor beta chain derives from a study of T cells in localized non-small cell lung cancer. Study-wide results and caveats: It was uninvolved adjacent lung that showed the highest T cell clonality, exceeding tumor. It remains possible that heterogeneity exists, since only one tumor region was sequenced.

Produced via immunoSEQ multiplex PCR; TCRdb's table is partial and in-frame only. The table shows around 2,000 clones, with approximately 27% occurring only once. The CDR3 runs 15 residues. Germline assignment: CDR1 MNHGY and CDR2 SAAAGT. J was trimmed by 4 bases and V by 3 bases; bases with no gene match: 6. This clone is classed as medium-sized (0.01 to 0.1%). Its antigen remains unknown. The gene calls are TRBV6-8 and TRBJ2-1; 7 bases map to TRBD2. The receptor was isolated from a woman aged 40-70 years with stage II squamous cell lung carcinoma. This specimen consisted of lung tumor tissue, obtained before any cancer treatment. CDR3 protein: CASSYRASGYNEQFF. The DNA for the CDR3 is TGTGCCAGCAGTTATCGGGCTAGCGGTTACAATGAGCAGTTCTTC.